These T cell receptor beta chains were read from a single sample in a study of CD8+CD57+ T cells in acquired aplastic anemia. One entry per CDR3 protein results from TCRdb running MiXCR on the reads. The sample holds around 33,000 distinct CDR3 sequences; approximately 73% are singletons and the top ten take approximately 24%. The material sequenced was sorted CD4+, CD8+, or CD8+CD57+ T cells (not recorded which) from PBMCs. These receptors all come from a human donor in good health, serving as a control. Both conserved end residues are part of each CDR3. A D gene is named only where the DNA matches it firmly. The size of a clone is reported for some rows only, either as once, few or many, or as a class for expanded clones.

clone_size j_call v_call d_call cdr3_nt cdr3_aa
. TRBJ2-1 TRBV25-1 TRBD2 TGTGCCAGCAGTGAAGGCGGGGGTTCGGACTACTACAATGAGCAGTTCTTC CASSEGGGSDYYNEQFF
medium-sized TRBJ2-5 TRBV7-9 . TGTGCCAGCAGCCCATCTAGCGCACAAGAGACCCAGTACTTC CASSPSSAQETQYF
. TRBJ2-1 TRBV20-1 TRBD1 TGCAGTGCTAGAGATCGACAGGGGCTATACAATGAGCAGTTCTTC CSARDRQGLYNEQFF
many TRBJ2-2 TRBV7-3 . TGTGCCAGCAGCTTAGCGGCTCCCGGAGCCGGGGAGCTGTTTTTT CASSLAAPGAGELFF
few TRBJ1-5 TRBV2 . TGTGCCAGCAGTGAAGGGCAGGGATTTGCCATTATGGAGCCCCAGCATTTT CASSEGQGFAIMEPQHF
. TRBJ2-7 TRBV9 TRBD1 TGTGCCAGCAGCCCTAGTGGGGGGACAGGCTACGAGCAGTACTTC CASSPSGGTGYEQYF
. TRBJ2-3 TRBV11-2 TRBD1 TGTGCCAGCAGCTCCACGACAGGGACGGGCACAGATACGCAGTATTTT CASSSTTGTGTDTQYF
. TRBJ2-3 TRBV20-1 . TGCAGTGCGAGAGGGACCAGGGGTACAGATACGCAGTATTTT CSARGTRGTDTQYF
. TRBJ1-1 TRBV29-1 . TGCAGCGTTGAAGATCCGACTGAAGCTTTCTTT CSVEDPTEAFF
. TRBJ1-1 TRBV7-2 . TGTGCCAGCAGCTCAGGGAGGAACACTGAAGCTTTCTTT CASSSGRNTEAFF
. TRBJ1-5 TRBV4-3 . TGCGCCAGCAGCCAAGCCTCGGACCCCCGCCAGCCCCAGCATTTT CASSQASDPRQPQHF
. TRBJ2-1 TRBV2 TRBD1 TGTGCCAGCAGTACCACAGGGGCCAATGAGCAGTTCTTC CASSTTGANEQFF
. TRBJ1-1 TRBV4-1 TRBD1 TGCGCCAGCAGCCCTGGGACAGGGGCGTACAACGAAGCTTTCTTT CASSPGTGAYNEAFF
many TRBJ2-5 TRBV5-6 TRBD1 TGTGCCAGCAGCTTGTGGGGCGGAGGACAGGGGTCCCAAGAGACCCAGTACTTC CASSLWGGGQGSQETQYF
. TRBJ2-2 TRBV10-3 TRBD2 TGTGCCATCACCGGACTAGCGGGGGGAACCGGGGAGCTGTTTTTT CAITGLAGGTGELFF
medium-sized TRBJ1-1 TRBV10-3 TRBD1 TGTGCCATCAAAACAGGGGGCGCCGACACTGAAGCTTTCTTT CAIKTGGADTEAFF
few TRBJ2-7 TRBV15 TRBD2 TGTGCCACCGTGAAGCGGGAGGCCTACGAGCAGTACTTC CATVKREAYEQYF